The rows below give T cell receptor beta chains drawn from one sample of a study of blood T cell repertoires in COVID-19. Sequenced by immunoSEQ multiplex PCR; TCRdb stores in-frame clones only, minus some. The sample holds approximately 270,000 clones, about 90% seen once. Material for sequencing was PBMCs or T cells enriched from blood (not recorded which). Receptor source: a woman aged 60-75 years who had recovered from COVID-19. CDR3s include the opening cysteine and the closing phenylalanine or tryptophan. A D gene is named only where the DNA matches it firmly. A clone size is listed for some rows: how often the clone was seen (once, few, many), or a class if it is expanded.

D: NA
length: 17
V: TRBV18
size: NA
J: TRBJ2-6
DNA: TGTGCCAGCTCACCAAACCAGGTGAGCTCTGGGGCCAACGTCCTGACTTTC
CDR3: CASSPNQVSSGANVLTF

D: TRBD1
length: 15
V: TRBV19
size: NA
J: TRBJ2-5
DNA: TGTGCCAGTAGTATAGATGTAGGGGGCTGGAAGACCCAGTACTTC
CDR3: CASSIDVGGWKTQYF

D: NA
length: 14
V: TRBV9
size: NA
J: TRBJ1-4
DNA: TGTGCCAGCAGCGGCGCAGGGGTTTGGGAAAAACTGTTTTTT
CDR3: CASSGAGVWEKLFF

D: NA
length: 15
V: TRBV2
size: once
J: TRBJ2-2
DNA: TGTGCCAGCAGTGATGTTGCGGGGTCGATCGGGGAGCTGTTTTTT
CDR3: CASSDVAGSIGELFF

D: NA
length: 13
V: TRBV11-3
size: NA
J: TRBJ2-5
DNA: TGTGCCAGCAGTGCGGGACCTCAAGAGACCCAGTACTTC
CDR3: CASSAGPQETQYF

D: NA
length: 15
V: TRBV11-2
size: NA
J: TRBJ2-7
DNA: TGTGCCAGCAGCTTAACGGGGAGCTTCTTGGACGAGCAGTACTTC
CDR3: CASSLTGSFLDEQYF

D: NA
length: 14
V: TRBV27
size: NA
J: TRBJ1-5
DNA: TGTGCCAGCTCGGAGTTTGGCAGCAATCAGCCCCAGCATTTT
CDR3: CASSEFGSNQPQHF

D: TRBD2
length: 15
V: TRBV3-1/TRBV3-2
size: few
J: TRBJ2-2
DNA: TGTGCCAGCAGCCGCCGGACTAGCGGGGGGGAGGAGCTGTTTTTT
CDR3: CASSRRTSGGEELFF

D: NA
length: 16
V: TRBV10-3
size: NA
J: TRBJ2-6
DNA: TGTGCCACCTCGGGGCAGGGGAGGGCTGGGGCCAACGTCCTGACTTTC
CDR3: CATSGQGRAGANVLTF

D: NA
length: 14
V: TRBV5-1
size: NA
J: TRBJ2-3
DNA: TGCGCCAGCAGCTTCGGTCAGGGGCCAGATACGCAGTATTTT
CDR3: CASSFGQGPDTQYF

D: NA
length: 14
V: TRBV5-8
size: NA
J: TRBJ1-5
DNA: TGTGCAACTGGTGGACTGGTTTTTTCAGCGCCCCAGCATTTT
CDR3: CATGGLVFSAPQHF

D: NA
length: 12
V: TRBV30
size: NA
J: TRBJ2-7
DNA: TGTGCCTCAACAGGGGGGGTGAACGAGCAGTACTTC
CDR3: CASTGGVNEQYF

D: TRBD2
length: 15
V: TRBV25-1
size: NA
J: TRBJ2-1
DNA: TGTGCCAGCGCCAAAACGGGGGGCTCCTACAATGAGCAGTTCTTC
CDR3: CASAKTGGSYNEQFF

D: NA
length: 12
V: TRBV11-1
size: NA
J: TRBJ2-7
DNA: TGTGCCAGCAGCCACGACAGCTACGAGCAGTACTTC
CDR3: CASSHDSYEQYF

D: NA
length: 12
V: TRBV10-3
size: NA
J: TRBJ1-1
DNA: TGTGCCCTCTCCGCTGGGGGGACTGAAGCTTTCTTT
CDR3: CALSAGGTEAFF

D: TRBD2
length: 15
V: TRBV7-9
size: NA
J: TRBJ2-1
DNA: TGTGCCAGCATCCCACTAGCGGGGGAAATAGATGAGCAGTTCTTC
CDR3: CASIPLAGEIDEQFF

D: TRBD1
length: 15
V: TRBV2
size: NA
J: TRBJ1-4
DNA: TGTGCCAGCAGCCCCCCTACGGGACAGGGAGAAAAACTGTTTTTT
CDR3: CASSPPTGQGEKLFF

D: TRBD1
length: 15
V: TRBV7-2
size: NA
J: TRBJ1-3
DNA: TGTGCCAGCAGCTTACAAACAGGGGCCGGAAACACCATATATTTT
CDR3: CASSLQTGAGNTIYF

D: TRBD2
length: 17
V: TRBV3-1/TRBV3-2
size: NA
J: TRBJ2-3
DNA: TGTGCCAGCAGCCGTGGCCCGATGGGGGGGAACACAGATACGCAGTATTTT
CDR3: CASSRGPMGGNTDTQYF

D: NA
length: 11
V: TRBV3-1/TRBV3-2
size: NA
J: TRBJ1-2
DNA: TGTGCCAGCAGCCAATTTCTTGGCTACACCTTC
CDR3: CASSQFLGYTF

D: TRBD2
length: 15
V: TRBV7-6
size: NA
J: TRBJ2-5
DNA: TGTGCCATCGGACTAGCGGGGGGATACCAAGAGACCCAGTACTTC
CDR3: CAIGLAGGYQETQYF

D: NA
length: 14
V: TRBV28
size: NA
J: TRBJ1-4
DNA: TGTGCCAGCTCGGGGGGCCTCCCAGGGGAAAAACTGTTTTTT
CDR3: CASSGGLPGEKLFF

D: TRBD2
length: 16
V: TRBV9
size: NA
J: TRBJ2-3
DNA: TGTGCCAGCAGCGTAGTCCCTAGCGGGGGCACAGATACGCAGTATTTT
CDR3: CASSVVPSGGTDTQYF

D: NA
length: 12
V: TRBV3-1/TRBV3-2
size: NA
J: TRBJ2-4
DNA: TGTGCCAGCAGCCAAGATTGGGGAGTCCAGTACTTC
CDR3: CASSQDWGVQYF

D: NA
length: 17
V: TRBV19
size: few
J: TRBJ1-4
DNA: TGTGCCAGTAGTGTCCGGTGGTCTGGGCAGCTTAATGAAAAACTGTTTTTT
CDR3: CASSVRWSGQLNEKLFF

D: NA
length: 14
V: TRBV7-8
size: NA
J: TRBJ1-4
DNA: TGTGCCAGCAGCGTTGACAGGATGAGTGAAAAACTGTTTTTT
CDR3: CASSVDRMSEKLFF

D: TRBD2
length: 11
V: TRBV28
size: NA
J: TRBJ2-1
DNA: TGTGCCAGCAGAGGCCGGGGGGAGGAGTTCTTC
CDR3: CASRGRGEEFF

D: NA
length: 14
V: TRBV6-5
size: NA
J: TRBJ2-7
DNA: TGTGCCAGCACCCTGACAGGCCATCTCTACGAGCAGTACTTC
CDR3: CASTLTGHLYEQYF

D: NA
length: 16
V: TRBV7-8
size: NA
J: TRBJ1-5
DNA: TGTGCCAGCAAATTAAGTGGTCCAGGGTCCCATCAGCCCCAGCATTTT
CDR3: CASKLSGPGSHQPQHF

D: NA
length: 12
V: TRBV3-1/TRBV3-2
size: NA
J: TRBJ2-3
DNA: TGTGCCAGCAGCCAAGGGGGAGTTACGCAGTATTTT
CDR3: CASSQGGVTQYF

D: TRBD2
length: 16
V: TRBV3-1/TRBV3-2
size: few
J: TRBJ2-5
DNA: TGTGCCAGCAGCCTCGGACTAGCGGGCCCCCAAGAGACCCAGTACTTC
CDR3: CASSLGLAGPQETQYF

D: NA
length: 13
V: TRBV10-1
size: NA
J: TRBJ1-2
DNA: TGCGCCAGCAGCGCCGGGACAAATTATGGCTACACCTTC
CDR3: CASSAGTNYGYTF

D: TRBD2
length: 15
V: TRBV20-1
size: NA
J: TRBJ2-5
DNA: TGCAGTGCTAGTTTCGGCGGGAGGGCCGGTGAGACCCAGTACTTC
CDR3: CSASFGGRAGETQYF

D: TRBD2
length: 17
V: TRBV6-1
size: NA
J: TRBJ2-5
DNA: TGTGCCAGCAGTGCCGGGACTAGCGGGCCTCACAGGGAGACCCAGTACTTC
CDR3: CASSAGTSGPHRETQYF

D: TRBD2
length: 15
V: TRBV4-2
size: NA
J: TRBJ2-7
DNA: TGTGCCAGCAGCCAAGATGGCGGGGGTATCTACGAGCAGTACTTC
CDR3: CASSQDGGGIYEQYF

D: NA
length: 13
V: TRBV29-1
size: NA
J: TRBJ1-3
DNA: TGCAGCGTAATGGGGGGTTCTGGAAACACCATATATTTT
CDR3: CSVMGGSGNTIYF

D: NA
length: 16
V: TRBV28
size: NA
J: TRBJ1-6
DNA: TGTGCCAGCAGTTTCCCCACGGACAGCTCGGGCCCACCCCTCCACTTT
CDR3: CASSFPTDSSGPPLHF

D: NA
length: 13
V: TRBV25-1
size: NA
J: TRBJ2-5
DNA: TGTGCCAGCAGTATGGCGGGATTGGAGACCCAGTACTTC
CDR3: CASSMAGLETQYF

D: NA
length: 15
V: TRBV6-1
size: NA
J: TRBJ1-2
DNA: TGTGCCAGCAGTGAAGCGAGTACAGCTCGTTATGGCTACACCTTC
CDR3: CASSEASTARYGYTF

D: TRBD2
length: 11
V: TRBV28
size: once
J: TRBJ2-5
DNA: TGTGCCACGCGGGAGGAGGAGACCCAGTACTTC
CDR3: CATREEETQYF

D: TRBD1
length: 16
V: TRBV4-2
size: few
J: TRBJ1-4
DNA: TGTGCCAGCAGCCAAGATATAGGGACAGGGATGGAAAAACTGTTTTTT
CDR3: CASSQDIGTGMEKLFF

D: TRBD1
length: 16
V: TRBV30
size: NA
J: TRBJ1-5
DNA: TGTGCCTGGAGTGGGGCCGGGACAGAAGGCAATCAGCCCCAGCATTTT
CDR3: CAWSGAGTEGNQPQHF

D: NA
length: 12
V: TRBV7-3
size: NA
J: TRBJ2-3
DNA: TGTGCCAGCAGCTATCGGGAGGATACGCAGTATTTT
CDR3: CASSYREDTQYF

D: NA
length: 16
V: TRBV2
size: NA
J: TRBJ1-2
DNA: TGTGCCAGCAGTGAAGTAGGAGGAGGGACCCACTATGGCTACACCTTC
CDR3: CASSEVGGGTHYGYTF

D: TRBD2
length: 16
V: TRBV27
size: NA
J: TRBJ2-1
DNA: TGTGCCAGCAGTCCACTAGCGGGGCTTTCCTACAATGAGCAGTTCTTC
CDR3: CASSPLAGLSYNEQFF

D: TRBD1
length: 16
V: TRBV7-9
size: NA
J: TRBJ1-2
DNA: TGTGCCAGCAGCTTAGGCGAAACAGGGGATTTGTTTGGCTACACCTTC
CDR3: CASSLGETGDLFGYTF

D: NA
length: 12
V: TRBV2
size: NA
J: TRBJ1-2
DNA: TGTGCCAGCAGTGTAGAGGCCTATGGCTACACCTTC
CDR3: CASSVEAYGYTF

D: NA
length: 15
V: TRBV11-2
size: NA
J: TRBJ2-7
DNA: TGTGCCAGCAGCCGGACCCTTCAGGGATTCGACGAGCAGTACTTC
CDR3: CASSRTLQGFDEQYF

D: NA
length: 17
V: TRBV5-5
size: once
J: TRBJ2-6
DNA: TGTGCCAGCAGCTTATCAGACAGCCACTCTGGGGCCAACGTCCTGACTTTC
CDR3: CASSLSDSHSGANVLTF

D: NA
length: 13
V: TRBV3-1/TRBV3-2
size: NA
J: TRBJ2-7
DNA: TGTGCCAGCAGCCACGAGGTCCCGGGCGAGCAGTACTTC
CDR3: CASSHEVPGEQYF

D: TRBD2
length: 10
V: TRBV20-1
size: NA
J: TRBJ2-7
DNA: TGCAGTGGACTAGCGGGGGAGCAGTACTTC
CDR3: CSGLAGEQYF

D: NA
length: 12
V: TRBV11-2
size: NA
J: TRBJ2-4
DNA: TGTGCCAGCAGCTTAGAGGCCCACATTCAGTACTTC
CDR3: CASSLEAHIQYF

D: TRBD2
length: 15
V: TRBV6-4
size: NA
J: TRBJ2-1
DNA: TGTGCCAGCAGTGAAAGCGGGGGCTCCTACAATGAGCAGTTCTTC
CDR3: CASSESGGSYNEQFF

D: TRBD1
length: 14
V: TRBV7-2
size: NA
J: TRBJ1-1
DNA: TGTGCCAGCAGCCGTCAGGGGGGCGTCACTGAAGCTTTCTTT
CDR3: CASSRQGGVTEAFF

D: TRBD2
length: 19
V: TRBV9
size: once
J: TRBJ2-1
DNA: TGTGCCAGCAGCGTACAGACTAGCGGGGGGAGCTACTCCTACAATGAGCAGTTCTTC
CDR3: CASSVQTSGGSYSYNEQFF

D: TRBD1
length: 14
V: TRBV2
size: NA
J: TRBJ1-4
DNA: TGTGCCAGCAGTGTACAGGGGGAGGGTGAAAAACTGTTTTTT
CDR3: CASSVQGEGEKLFF

D: TRBD2
length: 16
V: TRBV4-2
size: NA
J: TRBJ2-1
DNA: TGTGCCAGCAGCCAAGGGCAGCGGGGCTCCTACAATGAGCAGTTCTTC
CDR3: CASSQGQRGSYNEQFF

D: TRBD1
length: 16
V: TRBV7-9
size: NA
J: TRBJ1-1
DNA: TGTGCCAGCAGCCTGGGACAGGGGCCCTCGAACACTGAAGCTTTCTTT
CDR3: CASSLGQGPSNTEAFF

D: NA
length: 14
V: TRBV7-9
size: NA
J: TRBJ2-5
DNA: TGTGCCAGCAGCTCAACGGGGATCCAAGAGACCCAGTACTTC
CDR3: CASSSTGIQETQYF